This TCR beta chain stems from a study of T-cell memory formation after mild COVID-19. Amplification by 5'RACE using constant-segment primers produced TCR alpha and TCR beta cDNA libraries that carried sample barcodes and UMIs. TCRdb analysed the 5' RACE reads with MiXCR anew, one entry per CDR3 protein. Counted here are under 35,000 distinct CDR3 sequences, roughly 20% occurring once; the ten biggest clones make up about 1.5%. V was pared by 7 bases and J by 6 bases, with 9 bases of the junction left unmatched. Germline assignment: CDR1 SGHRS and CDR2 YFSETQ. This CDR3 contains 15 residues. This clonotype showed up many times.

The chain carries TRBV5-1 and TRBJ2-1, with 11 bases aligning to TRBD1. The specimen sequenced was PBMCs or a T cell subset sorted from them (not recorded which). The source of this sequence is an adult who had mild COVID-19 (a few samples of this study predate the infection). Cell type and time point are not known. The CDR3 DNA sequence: TGCGCCAGCTCCTTCTCCGGGACAGGGGGCAATGAGCAGTTCTTC. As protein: CASSFSGTGGNEQFF.